These 32 T cell receptor beta chains were all obtained from the same sample, sequenced in a study of vaccination and CD4 T cells after COVID-19 (dated by TCRdb to between 2021 and 2022). The intended sense of this specimen's treatment or condition label: roughly 10-day PBMC culture with coronavirus spike peptide pools or control peptides (ViraFEST assay). No antigen is known for these receptors. The library relied on PCR. TCRdb lists the instrument as Illumina iSeq 100. At the Johns Hopkins FTIC core, DNA from the cultured CD4+ T cells underwent TCR sequencing with the Oncomine TCR Beta short-read assay. In-frame beta chains were kept once TCRdb had trimmed the public reads at Q25 with fastp and called clones with MiXCR. Each entry merges the rows of one CDR3 protein and shows their most common DNA and genes. Here the sample has some 11,000 distinct CDR3 sequences; roughly 61% occur a single time. Clones ranked in the top ten supply roughly 7.3% of the sample.

Sequencing used CD4+ T cells from blood, cultured in vitro. These receptors all come from a human donor who had recovered from COVID-19.

A note on this clonotype: The junction departs from the called germline gene at one end, perhaps through a read error. CDR3 amino acids: CSARVPSGVASNTGGLFF. CDR3 nucleotides: TGCAGTGCTAGAGTCCCCAGCGGAGTTGCTTCGAACACCGGGGGGCTGTTTTTT. The chain employs TRBV20-1 and TRBJ2-2; TRBD2 is a possible D gene (6 bases). The length of the CDR3 is 18 residues. In germline, CDR1 is DFQATT, CDR2 SNEGSKA (reference sequence).

This clonotype has a handful of counts. The genes are TRBV28 and TRBJ2-2; perhaps TRBD2 as D (5 bases). V was pared by 5 bases and J by 2 bases, with 15 bases between. Germline CDR1 MDHEN, CDR2 SYDVKM. There are 16 residues in the CDR3. Here the CDR3 DNA reads TGTGCCAGCAGTCCCTCGGGGTTATATAACACCGGGGAGCTGTTTTTT. As protein: CASSPSGLYNTGELFF.

The table lists this clonotype with a few counts. The genes are TRBV24-1 and TRBJ2-5; 7 bases align to TRBD1. V was pared by 7 bases and J by 5 bases, with 6 bases of the junction left unmatched. This CDR3 contains 13 residues. The germline V gene has CDR1 KGHDR and CDR2 SFDVKD. This CDR3 is CATSTGVGETQYF. The CDR3 coding sequence is TGTGCCACCAGCACAGGGGTTGGGGAGACCCAGTACTTC.

The chain carries TRBV28 and TRBJ1-2; the D is unclear. V lost 2 bases and J 4 bases, leaving 14 bases between the germline ends. The CDR3 has 15 residues. The germline V gene encodes CDR1 MDHEN and CDR2 SYDVKM. The CDR3 region has the DNA TGTGCCAGCAGTTTAAGGAGCCAAGCGGGCTATGGCTACACCTTC. Translation: CASSLRSQAGYGYTF.

This clonotype was counted between two and nine times. This chain joins TRBV24-1 and TRBJ2-1, with TRBD2 matching 12 bases. CDR1 is KGHDR, CDR2 SFDVKD, per germline. The ends lost 4 bases at V and 2 bases at J; junction bases unmatched: 5. This CDR3 spans 17 amino acids. As DNA, the CDR3 is TGTGCCACCAGTGAGCGGACTAGCGGGACGGCCTACAATGAGCAGTTCTTC. Translating gives CATSERTSGTAYNEQFF.

This clonotype was seen a handful of times. The chain combines TRBV29-1 with TRBJ1-5; tentatively, D is TRBD1 (6 bases). The CDR3 runs to 13 residues. Germline V CDR1 and CDR2: SQVTM, ANQGSEA. The ends were cut back, 5 bases at V and 10 bases at J, with 18 bases in the middle. In nucleotides, the CDR3 is TGCAGCGTTCCTGACAGGCCCCTTGACCCCCAGCATTTT. Translated, it gives CSVPDRPLDPQHF. The whole variable domain, remainder taken from reference TRBV29-1 and TRBJ1-5, is SAVISQKPSRDICQRGTSLTIQCQVDSQVTMMFWYRQQPGQSLTLIATANQGSEATYESGFVIDKFPISRPNLTFSTLTVSNMSPEDSSIYLCSVPDRPLDPQHFGDGTRLSIL.

The chain is built from TRBV19 and TRBJ2-1, with D maybe TRBD1 (5 bases). In germline, CDR1 is LNHDA, CDR2 SQIVND (reference sequence). The CDR3 spans 12 residues. The germline V and J ends were trimmed by 3 bases and 6 bases, with 6 bases remaining between them. This CDR3 reads CASSIQGNEQFF. The CDR3 nucleotides are TGTGCCAGTAGTATCCAGGGCAATGAGCAGTTCTTC.

This chain connects TRBV6-5 to TRBJ2-1; no clear D gene. The CDR3 runs to 15 residues. Looked up from germline, CDR1 is MNHEY and CDR2 is SVGAGI. V was shortened by 2 bases and J by 2 bases, with 10 bases between the two germline ends. Here the CDR3 DNA reads TGTGCCAGCAGTTACCGGGTTGAGCCCTACAATGAGCAGTTCTTC. As protein: CASSYRVEPYNEQFF.

The V call is TRBV7-9, the J call TRBJ2-3; D not certain. V lost 1 base and J lost 2, with 10 bases in between. The germline CDR1 and CDR2 sequences are SEHNR and FQNEAQ (reference sequence). CDR3 length: 15 residues. CDR3 residues: CASSLDRTLTDTQYF. The DNA of the CDR3 is TGTGCCAGCAGCTTAGACCGGACCCTCACAGATACGCAGTATTTT.

This clonotype was counted only a few times. The chain couples TRBV20-1 to TRBJ1-2, with TRBD1 matching 8 bases. The V gene's germline CDR1 is DFQATT and CDR2 SNEGSKA (reference sequence). This CDR3 has 14 residues. Unmatched junction bases numbered 3, after V lost 0 bases and J lost 3 bases. The DNA for the CDR3 is TGCAGTGCTAGAGACAGGGGGCGCGACTATGGCTACACCTTC. This sequence encodes CSARDRGRDYGYTF.

V and J are TRBV20-1 and TRBJ1-1; 8 nucleotides agree with TRBD1. Germline V lookup: CDR1 DFQATT, CDR2 SNEGSKA (reference sequence). With V trimmed by 2 bases and J by 4 bases, 12 bases remained unmatched. There are 16 residues in the CDR3. CDR3: CSARTGQGVHGTEAFF. DNA for the CDR3: TGCAGTGCTAGAACTGGACAGGGCGTTCACGGCACTGAAGCTTTCTTT.

The chain is built from TRBV28 and TRBJ2-5; D is ambiguous. Germline CDR1 reads MDHEN; CDR2 reads SYDVKM. The germline V and J ends were trimmed by 2 bases and 7 bases, with 17 bases remaining between them. The CDR3 spans 15 residues. The CDR3 region is CASSLGPTLLGTQYF. DNA of the CDR3: TGTGCCAGCAGTTTAGGTCCTACGCTCCTGGGGACCCAGTACTTC.

The chain recombines TRBV7-8 with TRBJ2-5, with TRBD2 matching over 11 bases. Unmatched junction bases numbered 15, after V lost 4 bases and J lost 2 bases. This CDR3 comprises 19 residues. Germline lookup yields CDR1 SGHVS and CDR2 FQNEAQ. The DNA for the CDR3 is TGTGCCAGCAGCTCGATACGCTTCCGTAGCGGGAGGGTTCAAGAGACCCAGTACTTC. Translation: CASSSIRFRSGRVQETQYF.

V and J are TRBV27 and TRBJ2-1; tentatively, D is TRBD2 (6 bases). Trimming removed 10 bases at V and 0 bases at J, with 13 bases between. The CDR3 has 14 residues. CDR1 is MNHEY and CDR2 is SMNVEV in the germline V gene (reference sequence). Written as DNA, the CDR3 is TGTGCCACCTCATCCGGGAGCTCCTACAATGAGCAGTTCTTC. Translated: CATSSGSSYNEQFF.

The V gene is TRBV18, the J gene TRBJ1-2, with D unclear. The CDR3 runs 14 residues. Trimming left V 3 bases short and J 2 bases short, with 10 bases between. Germline V gene data show CDR1 as KGHSH and CDR2 as LQKENI. The CDR3 loop is CASSPTPMNYGYTF. Written as DNA, the CDR3 is TGTGCCAGCTCACCGACACCTATGAACTATGGCTACACCTTC.

This clonotype turned up a few times. The chain couples TRBV20-1 to TRBJ1-5; D is ambiguous. CDR3 length: 13 amino acids. From germline, CDR1 is DFQATT and CDR2 SNEGSKA (reference sequence). V was cut by 6 bases and J by 6 bases, with 15 bases left in between. CDR3 bases: TGCAGTGCCTCCCTCGGGGTGGGTCAGCCCCAGCATTTT. Translating gives CSASLGVGQPQHF.

The V gene is TRBV7-9, the J gene TRBJ2-5; D is ambiguous. The germline V gene has CDR1 SEHNR and CDR2 FQNEAQ (reference sequence). With 1 base removed from V and 4 bases from J, the gap between germline ends came to 7 bases. CDR3 size: 13 residues. CDR3 residues: CASSLDPLETQYF. In DNA form, the CDR3 reads TGTGCCAGCAGCTTAGACCCTTTAGAGACCCAGTACTTC.

This chain's CDR3 is CASAGTGVYEQYF. In nucleotides, the CDR3 is TGTGCCAGCGCCGGGACAGGGGTCTACGAGCAGTACTTC. The V and J genes are TRBV10-3 and TRBJ2-7; 10 nucleotides agree with TRBD1. V lost 10 bases to trimming and J lost 3 bases; unmatched junction nucleotides: 6. CDR1 and CDR2 (germline): ENHRY, SYGVKD. This CDR3 has 13 residues.

J is TRBJ2-2 and V is TRBV19; perhaps TRBD1 as D (5 bases). CDR1 and CDR2 (germline): LNHDA, SQIVND (reference sequence). The V end lost 7 bases, the J end lost 5 bases, and 17 bases lay between the germline ends. This CDR3 is 15 amino acids long. The DNA of the CDR3 is TGTGCCAGTAAGGGGCTAGTTGGGGAAACCGGGGAGCTGTTTTTT. It encodes CASKGLVGETGELFF.

The chain couples TRBV20-1 to TRBJ1-5, with D perhaps matching TRBD1 (5 bases). V dropped 1 base and J dropped 7 bases, with 17 bases sitting between them. The CDR3 consists of 15 residues. Germline values: CDR1 DFQATT, CDR2 SNEGSKA (reference sequence). CDR3 bases: TGCAGTGCTAGAGTAAGGGTGGGACCCGCACAGCCCCAGCATTTT. Its translation is CSARVRVGPAQPQHF.

Here the CDR3 DNA reads TGTGCCAGCAGTCTCGACAGGGAAAAAGTCCATGGCTACACCTTC. Its protein is CASSLDREKVHGYTF. The chain carries TRBV6-1 and TRBJ1-2; 7 positions match TRBD1. The junction had 12 bases not matched to a gene; V was cut back by 5 bases and J by 6 bases. The CDR3 contains 15 residues. The germline V gene has CDR1 MNHNS and CDR2 SASEGT.

The V and J genes are TRBV7-2 and TRBJ2-7; D is uncertain. V dropped 3 bases and J dropped 5 bases, with 14 bases sitting between them. CDR1 and CDR2 (germline): SGHTA, FQGNSA. The length of the CDR3 is 14 residues. The CDR3 spells CASSFFASGDEQYF. The CDR3, as DNA: TGTGCCAGCAGCTTTTTCGCCTCGGGCGACGAGCAGTACTTC.

This clonotype was observed a single time. The chain employs TRBV4-2 and TRBJ2-3, with TRBD2 matching 14 bases. Trimming removed 1 base from V and 1 base from J; junction bases left unmatched: 10. In germline, CDR1 is LGHNA, CDR2 YNFKEQ. The CDR3 is 20 amino acids. CDR3 region: CASSQASGLAGVRGTDTQYF. In DNA form, the CDR3 reads TGTGCCAGCAGCCAAGCTTCGGGACTAGCGGGAGTTAGGGGCACAGATACGCAGTATTTT.

The chain has TRBV6-2 or TRBV6-3 and TRBJ1-2; 7 bases are shared with TRBD1. The germline V gene has CDR1 MNHEY and CDR2 SVGEGT. V shed 0 bases and J 0 bases; nucleotides not matched to a gene: 1. There are 15 residues in the CDR3. CDR3 residues: CASSYSGTANYGYTF. The CDR3 DNA sequence: TGTGCCAGCAGTTACTCCGGGACAGCTAACTATGGCTACACCTTC.

The J gene is TRBJ2-3, the V gene TRBV27, with unresolved D. The V and J ends lost 6 bases and 2 bases respectively, with 6 bases between them. Germline V gives CDR1 MNHEY, CDR2 SMNVEV (reference sequence). There are 12 residues in the CDR3. CDR3 loop: CASRDLTDTQYF. In nucleotides, the CDR3 is TGTGCCAGCAGGGACCTCACAGATACGCAGTATTTT.

The chain carries TRBV6-5 and TRBJ1-2; no definite D call. CDR3 size: 15 residues. Germline CDR1 MNHEY, CDR2 SVGAGI. V lost 0 bases and J lost 7, with 15 bases in between. In DNA form, the CDR3 reads TGTGCCAGCAGTTACTCGGCAGGAAACCTCGGTGGCTACACCTTC. Its protein product is CASSYSAGNLGGYTF.

The chain links TRBV7-2 to TRBJ2-7, with TRBD2 identical over 11 bases. Germline CDR1 and CDR2: SGHTA and FQGNSA. This CDR3 is built from 17 residues. V dropped 6 bases and J dropped 8; count of bases not matched to a gene: 18. CDR3 amino acids: CASSPGRLAGGGAKQYF. In DNA form, the CDR3 reads TGTGCCAGCAGTCCGGGGCGGCTAGCGGGGGGAGGGGCGAAGCAGTACTTC. Combining the CDR3 with reference TRBV7-2 and TRBJ2-7 gives the whole variable domain GAGVSQSPSNKVTEKGKDVELRCDPISGHTALYWYRQSLGQGLEFLIYFQGNSAPDKSGLPSDRFSAERTGGSVSTLTIQRTQQEDSAVYLCASSPGRLAGGGAKQYFGPGTRLTVT.

The rearrangement links TRBV6-1 to TRBJ2-7; perhaps TRBD1 as D (5 bases). The CDR3 is 14 amino acids. V lost 6 bases and J lost 0, with 12 bases in between. Germline V gene data show CDR1 as MNHNS and CDR2 as SASEGT. The CDR3 coding sequence is TGTGCCAGCAGCTTGACAGTTAGCTCCTACGAGCAGTACTTC. Its protein is CASSLTVSSYEQYF.

J is TRBJ2-3 and V is TRBV6-5; 14 nucleotides match TRBD2. The CDR3 loop spans 18 amino acids. Germline V gene lookup returns CDR1 MNHEY and CDR2 SVGAGI. The trim removed 2 bases at V and 2 bases at J, leaving 6 bases unmatched. This chain's CDR3 is CASSYRGTSGRYTDTQYF. Written as DNA, the CDR3 is TGTGCCAGCAGTTACCGCGGGACTAGCGGGAGATACACAGATACGCAGTATTTT.

This clonotype showed up just a few times. The chain recombines TRBV20-1 with TRBJ2-3; no reliable D call. Trimming took 7 bases from V and 0 from J, leaving 17 bases between them. Germline CDR1 reads DFQATT; CDR2 reads SNEGSKA (reference sequence). The CDR3 consists of 15 residues. The CDR3 nucleotides are TGCAGTGGCCGCGGATCGGCGATTAGCACAGATACGCAGTATTTT. Translated, it gives CSGRGSAISTDTQYF.

The rearrangement links TRBV7-2 to TRBJ1-2; 7 bases fit TRBD1. Trimming cost V 5 bases and J 5 bases; bases outside gene matches: 11. This CDR3 has 15 residues. The germline V gene encodes CDR1 SGHTA and CDR2 FQGNSA. In DNA, the CDR3 is TGTGCCAGCAGCGAAGACAGGGCTTCCCTTTATGGCTACACCTTC. It yields the protein CASSEDRASLYGYTF.

By sample fraction, this clonotype is medium-sized. The chain couples TRBV20-1 to TRBJ1-1; D is uncertain. CDR1 is DFQATT and CDR2 is SNEGSKA in the germline V gene (reference sequence). V lost 4 bases, J lost 7 bases, and 13 bases lay in between. The CDR3 has 12 residues. As DNA, the CDR3 is TGCAGTGCTAACGGGGTTACGAGTGAAGCTTTCTTT. Amino acid sequence: CSANGVTSEAFF.